The 32 T cell receptor beta chains in this list originate from one sample, sequenced in a study of cytomegalovirus exposure and HLA in healthy donors. Sequencing was performed with immunoSEQ multiplex PCR; in TCRdb, only in-frame clones are kept and a portion is missing. The data contain tens of thousands of clones, 90% to 95% of them seen just once; the ten biggest clones take up 2% to 2.5%. The sample was PBMCs. All receptors derive from a woman aged 25 to 45 in good health and CMV-seronegative.

In this sample, this clone turned up a few times. The J gene is TRBJ2-7, the V gene TRBV6-1, with 7 positions matching TRBD1. The CDR3 length is 14 residues. CDR1 and CDR2 (germline): MNHNS, SASEGT. J gave up 2 bases and V 6 bases, and 7 bases lay outside the gene matches. In DNA form, the CDR3 reads TGTGCCAGCAGCCCCGGGACAGTTCCCTACGAGCAGTACTTC. Translation: CASSPGTVPYEQYF.

This clone was seen just once. This chain uses TRBV7-2 with TRBJ2-7; no clear D. Germline V gene sequence: CDR1 SGHTA, CDR2 FQGNSA. This CDR3 is built from 11 residues. V lost 3 bases and J 3 bases, leaving 3 bases between the germline ends. Here the CDR3 DNA reads TGTGCCAGCAGCTTCCGCTACGAGCAGTACTTC. Protein sequence: CASSFRYEQYF.

A single count supports this clone. The chain joins TRBV18 to TRBJ2-5; D perhaps matches TRBD1 (6 bases). The CDR3 is made up of 16 amino acids. Germline loops: CDR1 KGHSH, CDR2 LQKENI. The germline V and J ends were trimmed by 0 bases and 1 base, with 12 bases remaining between them. Written as DNA, the CDR3 is TGTGCCAGCTCACCACCCTGGGACAACTCCCAAGAGACCCAGTACTTC. The encoded protein is CASSPPWDNSQETQYF.

The chain links TRBV6-6 to TRBJ1-2, with unresolved D. This CDR3 has 14 residues. Trimming removed 6 bases from V and 4 bases from J, with 15 bases in between. Germline CDR1 is MNHNY and CDR2 is SVGAGI (reference sequence). The CDR3 DNA is TGTGCCAGCAGACCCGACGAGGCAGCCTATGGCTACACCTTC. It is translated as CASRPDEAAYGYTF.

The V call is TRBV18, the J call TRBJ2-7; 11 bases are shared with TRBD1. The CDR3 covers 15 residues. With 9 bases clipped from V and 3 bases from J, the junction kept 10 bases outside the gene matches. Germline assignment: CDR1 KGHSH and CDR2 LQKENI. The CDR3 spells CASSPGTGGFYEQYF. CDR3 nucleotides: TGTGCCAGTTCCCCCGGGACAGGGGGATTCTACGAGCAGTACTTC.

The CDR3 here is CAWSVWAGANTF. CDR3 sequence (DNA): TGTGCCTGGAGTGTATGGGCAGGGGCCAACACCTTC. The chain combines TRBV30 with TRBJ1-2; the D gene is possibly TRBD1 (6 bases). Trimming took 0 bases from V and 12 from J, leaving 14 bases between them. This CDR3 is built from 12 residues. Germline V CDR1 and CDR2: GTSNPN, SVGIG (reference sequence).

The chain is built from TRBV25-1 and TRBJ1-5; D is perhaps TRBD1 (6 bases). Germline V CDR1 and CDR2: MGHDK, SYGVNS. The V gene lost 1 base and the J gene lost 4 bases, with 20 bases spanning the gap. This CDR3 contains 18 residues. The CDR3 reads CASSESEGGQGGNQPQHF. The CDR3 DNA follows: TGTGCCAGCAGTGAATCTGAAGGGGGGCAGGGAGGGAATCAGCCCCAGCATTTT.

This clone was seen a single time. The chain is built from TRBV7-8 and TRBJ2-5; 10 positions agree with TRBD1. CDR1 and CDR2 (germline): SGHVS, FQNEAQ. Trimming cost V 0 bases and J 5 bases; bases outside gene matches: 12. The CDR3 covers 18 residues. CDR3 nucleotides: TGTGCCAGCAGCTTAGCTTCCGGGACAGGGGTAGCAGCGGAGACCCAGTACTTC. Translated: CASSLASGTGVAAETQYF.

The chain employs TRBV10-1 and TRBJ1-3; the D is unclear. V gave up 7 bases and J gave up 0 bases, with 7 bases separating them. Looked up from germline, CDR1 is WNHNN and CDR2 is SYGVQD (reference sequence). The CDR3 is 13 residues long. The CDR3 is CASTFRSGNTIYF. CDR3 coding DNA: TGCGCCAGCACTTTCCGCTCTGGAAACACCATATATTTT.

V usage is TRBV5-1 and J usage is TRBJ1-1, with a tentative D call TRBD1 (5 bases). This CDR3 contains 15 residues. The germline V and J ends were trimmed by 3 bases and 4 bases, with 16 bases remaining between them. CDR1 is SGHRS and CDR2 is YFSETQ in the germline V gene. CDR3 nucleotide sequence: TGCGCCAGCAGCTCGGTCTCGGGGGTAGGCACTGAAGCTTTCTTT. This sequence encodes CASSSVSGVGTEAFF. Full variable domain (rest looked up from reference TRBV5-1 and TRBJ1-1): KAGVTQTPRYLIKTRGQQVTLSCSPISGHRSVSWYQQTPGQGLQFLFEYFSETQRNKGNFPGRFSGRQFSNSRSEMNVSTLELGDSALYLCASSSVSGVGTEAFFGQGTRLTVV.

The chain couples TRBV5-4 to TRBJ1-6; perhaps TRBD1 as D (6 bases). This CDR3 contains 16 residues. Germline V gives CDR1 SGHNT, CDR2 YYREEE (reference sequence). The V end lost 0 bases, the J end lost 10 bases, and 17 bases lay between the germline ends. The CDR3 bases are TGTGCCAGCAGCTTGGTTAACTCGGGACACAGGTCACCCCTCCACTTT. It translates to CASSLVNSGHRSPLHF.

The rearrangement links TRBV30 to TRBJ2-7, with D possibly TRBD2 on 5 matching bases. Germline V gives CDR1 GTSNPN, CDR2 SVGIG (reference sequence). CDR3 length: 15 amino acids. V dropped 2 bases and J dropped 5 bases, with 19 bases sitting between them. This CDR3 is CAWSPTGILDDEQYF. The CDR3 DNA reads as TGTGCCTGGAGTCCTACCGGGATTTTGGATGACGAGCAGTACTTC.

The chain joins TRBV7-6 to TRBJ2-2; D perhaps matches TRBD1 (5 bases). V gave up 1 base and J gave up 3 bases, with 9 bases separating them. In germline, CDR1 is SGHVS, CDR2 FNYEAQ. The CDR3 spans 15 residues. The CDR3: CASSLGRADTGELFF. The DNA of the CDR3 is TGTGCCAGCAGCTTAGGCAGGGCGGACACCGGGGAGCTGTTTTTT. Drawing the rest from reference TRBV7-6 and TRBJ2-2, the complete variable domain is GAGVSQSPRYKVTKRGQDVALRCDPISGHVSLYWYRQALGQGPEFLTYFNYEAQQDKSGLPNDRFSAERPEGSISTLTIQRTEQRDSAMYRCASSLGRADTGELFFGEGSRLTVL.

The chain links TRBV27 to TRBJ2-7, with unresolved D. Germline V gives CDR1 MNHEY, CDR2 SMNVEV (reference sequence). Trimming pared 3 bases from V and 6 bases from J, leaving 12 bases between. This CDR3 is 13 amino acids long. The CDR3 nucleotides read TGTGCCAGCAGTTTTTCCCTGCGAGGCGAGCAGTACTTC. It codes for CASSFSLRGEQYF.

In this sample, this clone turned up once. V usage is TRBV29-1 and J usage is TRBJ1-2; no firm D call. CDR3 length: 13 amino acids. Trimming took 4 bases from V and 5 from J, leaving 14 bases between them. Germline V gene data show CDR1 as SQVTM and CDR2 as ANQGSEA. The CDR3 DNA follows: TGCAGCGTTGCCCGACTCCAATCTTATGGCTACACCTTC. It codes for CSVARLQSYGYTF.

This sequence joins TRBV7-2 and TRBJ1-5; 8 nucleotides align to TRBD1. Germline CDR1 and CDR2: SGHTA and FQGNSA. Germline trimming cut 1 base from V and 2 bases from J; bases unmatched to any gene: 4. This CDR3 comprises 16 residues. CDR3 nucleotides: TGTGCCAGCAGCTTAGACAGGGGGGCCGGCAATCAGCCCCAGCATTTT. It specifies CASSLDRGAGNQPQHF.

The chain couples TRBV29-1 to TRBJ2-5; 9 nucleotides line up with TRBD2. Trimming at V came to 2 bases and at J to 5 bases, leaving 9 bases not matched to a gene. The germline CDR1 and CDR2 sequences are SQVTM and ANQGSEA. This CDR3 region has 15 residues. The CDR3 DNA sequence: TGCAGCGTTGAACGGTCCGCGGGAGGGCCGGAGACCCAGTACTTC. Its translation: CSVERSAGGPETQYF. The full variable domain, rest sourced from reference TRBV29-1 and TRBJ2-5, is SAVISQKPSRDICQRGTSLTIQCQVDSQVTMMFWYRQQPGQSLTLIATANQGSEATYESGFVIDKFPISRPNLTFSTLTVSNMSPEDSSIYLCSVERSAGGPETQYFGPGTRLLVL.

The V call is TRBV30, the J call TRBJ2-2; tentative D call: TRBD1 (6 bases). From germline, CDR1 is GTSNPN and CDR2 SVGIG (reference sequence). With 4 bases removed from V and 9 bases from J, the gap between germline ends came to 9 bases. This CDR3 spans 11 amino acids. The CDR3 protein is CAWTGDRELFF. DNA of the CDR3: TGTGCCTGGACAGGGGACCGGGAGCTGTTTTTT.

The chain carries TRBV5-4 and TRBJ1-2, with D possibly TRBD1 on 6 matching bases. This CDR3 contains 14 residues. The germline CDR1 and CDR2 sequences are SGHNT and YYREEE (reference sequence). V was clipped by 0 bases and J by 3 bases, with 9 bases between them. Here the CDR3 reads CASSLEQGYYGYTF. CDR3 DNA: TGTGCCAGCAGCTTGGAACAGGGCTACTATGGCTACACCTTC.

The chain is built from TRBV30 and TRBJ1-2; 7 bases line up with TRBD1. In germline, CDR1 is GTSNPN, CDR2 SVGIG (reference sequence). Losses at the gene ends were 3 bases for V and 2 bases for J; bases not matched to a gene: 3. The CDR3 has 13 residues. CDR3 residues: CAWSLTGNYGYTF. The CDR3, as DNA: TGTGCCTGGAGCCTGACAGGGAACTATGGCTACACCTTC.

This sequence joins TRBV5-1 and TRBJ2-3; maybe TRBD2 (6 bases). V lost 9 bases to trimming and J lost 4 bases, with 15 bases between them. Germline V gene data show CDR1 as SGHRS and CDR2 as YFSETQ. CDR3 size: 13 residues. CDR3 protein: CATRLDPPDTQYF. Written as DNA, the CDR3 is TGCGCCACGAGACTAGACCCCCCAGATACGCAGTATTTT.

The chain recombines TRBV6-6 with TRBJ1-5; 8 bases agree with TRBD1. The germline V gene has CDR1 MNHNY and CDR2 SVGAGI (reference sequence). V shed 5 bases, J shed 6 bases, and the junction held 6 bases outside the gene matches. The CDR3 totals 14 residues. This chain's CDR3 is CASSPRTGSQPQHF. The CDR3 DNA is TGTGCCAGCAGTCCCAGGACAGGGAGTCAGCCCCAGCATTTT.

This sequence joins TRBV7-9 and TRBJ1-4; TRBD1 matches 7 bases. Germline V lookup: CDR1 SEHNR, CDR2 FQNEAQ (reference sequence). V lost 11 bases to trimming and J lost 0 bases; unmatched junction nucleotides: 9. This CDR3 is 15 amino acids long. This chain's CDR3 is CAAQGGTATNEKLFF. In DNA, the CDR3 is TGTGCCGCCCAAGGGGGGACAGCAACTAATGAAAAACTGTTTTTT.

V usage is TRBV6-5 and J usage is TRBJ1-2; D not resolved. V gave up 0 bases and J gave up 3 bases, with 5 bases separating them. The germline CDR1 and CDR2 sequences are MNHEY and SVGAGI. This CDR3 comprises 13 residues. CDR3 amino acids: CASSYSSDYGYTF. The CDR3 coding sequence is TGTGCCAGCAGTTACTCGTCAGACTATGGCTACACCTTC.

J is TRBJ1-5 and V is TRBV6-1; TRBD1 matches 7 bases. This CDR3 comprises 15 residues. CDR1 is MNHNS and CDR2 is SASEGT in the germline V gene. V trimming: 3 bases; J trimming: 4 bases; junction bases outside the gene matches: 6. The CDR3 DNA reads TGTGCCAGCAGTGAGGGGACAGTACTTAATCAGCCCCAGCATTTT. This codes for CASSEGTVLNQPQHF.

This clone was seen only a few times. J is TRBJ1-2 and V is TRBV6-1; D is unclear. Trimming cost V 6 bases and J 7 bases, with 9 bases left between them. The CDR3 length is 11 residues. Germline V lookup: CDR1 MNHNS, CDR2 SASEGT. The CDR3 here is CASRRESGYTF. DNA of the CDR3: TGTGCCAGCAGAAGGGAGAGTGGCTACACCTTC.

The chain has TRBV10-3 and TRBJ2-1; 10 bases map to TRBD2. V shed 7 bases and J 6 bases; nucleotides not matched to a gene: 3. Per the germline V gene, CDR1 is ENHRY and CDR2 is SYGVKD. The CDR3 has 13 residues. CDR3 loop: CAIKTSGANEQFF. In DNA, the CDR3 is TGTGCCATCAAAACTAGCGGGGCCAATGAGCAGTTCTTC.

This clone was seen just once. The chain joins TRBV6-1 to TRBJ1-1; D not resolved. CDR1 is MNHNS, CDR2 SASEGT, per germline. V shed 5 bases and J shed 10 bases, with 8 bases lying between them. The CDR3 totals 10 residues. CDR3 in DNA: TGTGCCAGCAGTACAGAGGGAGCTTTCTTT. Translation gives CASSTEGAFF.

The rearrangement uses TRBV29-1 and TRBJ2-1; D is uncertain. The CDR3 totals 13 residues. The V end lost 5 bases, the J end lost 3 bases, and 11 bases lay between the germline ends. The germline V gene has CDR1 SQVTM and CDR2 ANQGSEA. For the CDR3, the DNA is TGCAGCGTTTCTGTGAGACTCTACAATGAGCAGTTCTTC. This gives the protein CSVSVRLYNEQFF.

The genes are TRBV28 and TRBJ2-7; a weak D match, TRBD2 (5 bases). This CDR3 is built from 14 residues. Trimming took 5 bases from V and 4 from J, leaving 15 bases between them. Germline loops: CDR1 MDHEN, CDR2 SYDVKM. CDR3 amino acids: CASSPPGRGYEQYF. As DNA, the CDR3 is TGTGCCAGCAGTCCCCCCGGCAGAGGGTACGAGCAGTACTTC.

This chain uses TRBV6-5 with TRBJ2-7, with 10 bases fitting TRBD1. V lost 2 bases and J lost 3; bases outside the gene matches: 4. Germline lookup yields CDR1 MNHEY and CDR2 SVGAGI. The CDR3 length is 15 residues. The DNA for the CDR3 is TGTGCCAGCAGTTACGGGGACAGGGGTATCTACGAGCAGTACTTC. Translated: CASSYGDRGIYEQYF.

The rearrangement joins TRBV9 to TRBJ2-1, with 8 positions matching TRBD2. The CDR3 is made up of 17 amino acids. With 6 bases clipped from V and 4 bases from J, the junction kept 15 bases outside the gene matches. Germline CDR1 is SGDLS and CDR2 is YYNGEE. The CDR3 sequence: CASTQGNIAGPYNEQFF. CDR3 sequence (DNA): TGTGCCAGCACCCAGGGGAACATAGCGGGACCTTACAATGAGCAGTTCTTC.